The present TCR beta chain was sequenced within a study of shared clonotypes between healthy human individuals. Study-wide background: A couple of female and a few male donors aged 18 to 49 were enrolled.

The data were produced by immunoSEQ multiplex PCR, yet TCRdb's version contains in-frame clones alone and is incomplete. Of fewer than 1.6 million clones listed, just under 99% are singletons. Study-wide findings and caveats: Clonotypes which were not shared had lower generation probabilities than clonotypes that all four donors shared. In four donors, 4.5% to 5.5% of naive CD4 clonotypes appeared in common.

This clone was recorded only once. Its antigen is unknown. This TCR came from a man younger than 40 in good health. Sequenced input: naive CD4+ T cells sorted from blood. Subset denoted: CD45RA+ positively selected.

The CDR3 bases are TGTGCCACCGGGACATCTGCCTACGAGCAGTACTTC. Protein product: CATGTSAYEQYF. The J gene is TRBJ2-7, the V gene TRBV28, with a weak D call TRBD1 (6 bases). V shed 10 bases and J shed 2 bases, with 12 bases lying between them. CDR1 is MDHEN, CDR2 SYDVKM, per germline. CDR3 length: 12 residues.